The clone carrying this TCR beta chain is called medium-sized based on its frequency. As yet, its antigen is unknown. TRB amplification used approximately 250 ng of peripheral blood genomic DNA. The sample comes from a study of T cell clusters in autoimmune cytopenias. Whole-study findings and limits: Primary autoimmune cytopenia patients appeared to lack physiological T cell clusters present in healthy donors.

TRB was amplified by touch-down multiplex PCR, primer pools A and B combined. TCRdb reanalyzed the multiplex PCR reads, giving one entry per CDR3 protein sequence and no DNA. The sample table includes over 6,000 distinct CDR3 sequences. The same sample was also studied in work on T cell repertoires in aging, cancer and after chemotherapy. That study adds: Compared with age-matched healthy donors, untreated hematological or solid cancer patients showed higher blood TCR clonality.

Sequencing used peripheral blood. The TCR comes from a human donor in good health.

CDR3 sequence: CSVYRTGTGELFF. The chain links TRBV29-1 to TRBJ2-2; there is no DNA to check the TCRdb D call of TRBD1. The CDR3 loop spans 13 amino acids. Per the germline V gene, CDR1 is SQVTM and CDR2 is ANQGSEA.